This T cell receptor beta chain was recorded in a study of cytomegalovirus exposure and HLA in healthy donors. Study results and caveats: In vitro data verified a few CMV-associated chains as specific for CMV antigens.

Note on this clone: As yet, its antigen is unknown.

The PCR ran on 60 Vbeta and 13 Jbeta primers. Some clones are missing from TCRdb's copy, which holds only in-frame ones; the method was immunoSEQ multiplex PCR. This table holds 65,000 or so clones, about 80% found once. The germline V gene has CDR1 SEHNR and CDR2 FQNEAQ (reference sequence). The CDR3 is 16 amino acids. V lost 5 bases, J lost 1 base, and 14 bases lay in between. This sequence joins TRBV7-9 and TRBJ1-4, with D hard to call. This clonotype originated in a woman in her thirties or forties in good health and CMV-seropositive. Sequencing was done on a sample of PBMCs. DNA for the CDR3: TGTGCCAGCAGCCGCCGGTGGGAGGGAACTAATGAAAAACTGTTTTTT. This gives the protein CASSRRWEGTNEKLFF.